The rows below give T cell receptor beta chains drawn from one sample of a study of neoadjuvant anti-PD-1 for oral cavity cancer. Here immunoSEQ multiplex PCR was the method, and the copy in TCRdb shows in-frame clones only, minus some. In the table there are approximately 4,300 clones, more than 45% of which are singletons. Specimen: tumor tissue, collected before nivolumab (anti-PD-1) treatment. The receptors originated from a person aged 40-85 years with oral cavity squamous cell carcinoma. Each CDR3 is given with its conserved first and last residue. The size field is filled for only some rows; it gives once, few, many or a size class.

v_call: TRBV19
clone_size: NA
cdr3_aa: CASSNSQASYEQYF

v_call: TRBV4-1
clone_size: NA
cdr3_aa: CASSPVGVNYGYTF

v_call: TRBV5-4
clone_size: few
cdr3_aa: CASSLAPDLGKNIQYF

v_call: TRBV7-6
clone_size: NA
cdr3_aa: CASSWGRLGVTGELFF

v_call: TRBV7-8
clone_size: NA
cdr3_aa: CASSLTLFEKLFF

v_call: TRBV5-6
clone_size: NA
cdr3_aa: CASIRGGPGSNQPQHF

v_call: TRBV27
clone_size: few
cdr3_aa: CASSSYDAGSSTDTQYF

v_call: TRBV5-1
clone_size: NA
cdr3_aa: CASSSGQRAGELFF

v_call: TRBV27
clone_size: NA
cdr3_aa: CASSLSGQGSGNTEAFF

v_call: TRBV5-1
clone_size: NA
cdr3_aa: CASSLGTDLRRDTIYF

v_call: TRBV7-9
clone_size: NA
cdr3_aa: CASSLGTGGVMITEAFF

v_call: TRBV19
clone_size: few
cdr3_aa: CASSSGVQETQYF

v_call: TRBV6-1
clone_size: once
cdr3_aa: CASSEKIGGGVNEAFF

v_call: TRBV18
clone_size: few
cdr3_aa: CASSPPSRAGANVLTF

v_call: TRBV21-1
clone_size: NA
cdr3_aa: CASSRRDRAGRYNEQFF

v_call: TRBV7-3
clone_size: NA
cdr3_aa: CASSFFHRVRKEKLFF

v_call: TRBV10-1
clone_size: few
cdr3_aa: CASSPGQGSYTEAFF

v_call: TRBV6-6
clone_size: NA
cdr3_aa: CASSYLTGNKNIQYF

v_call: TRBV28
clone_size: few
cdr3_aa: CASSTTGGGPQHF

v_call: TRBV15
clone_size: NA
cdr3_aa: CATSRGGGGQGGYTF

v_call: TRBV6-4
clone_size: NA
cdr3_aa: CASSDSTGGPNEQFF

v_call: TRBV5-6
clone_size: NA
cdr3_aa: CASSQDSVYYGYTF

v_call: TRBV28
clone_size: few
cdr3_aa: CASSLGGYEQYF

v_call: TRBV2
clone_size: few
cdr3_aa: CASSEGRNYGYTF

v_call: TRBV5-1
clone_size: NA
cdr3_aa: CASSLGEGNTEAFF

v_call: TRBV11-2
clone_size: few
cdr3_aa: CASSLGAEWGSSTDTQYF

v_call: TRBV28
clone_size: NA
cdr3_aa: CASSRPQAGGGYTF

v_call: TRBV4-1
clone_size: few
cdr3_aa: CASSQAKLGLNSPLHF

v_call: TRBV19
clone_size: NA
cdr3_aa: CASRAVLGGGQPQHF

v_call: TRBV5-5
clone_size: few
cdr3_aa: CASSFHSGPNTEAFF

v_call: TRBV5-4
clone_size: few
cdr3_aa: CASSSPSGQPAAF

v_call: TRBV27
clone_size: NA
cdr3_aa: CASSRGRYYGYTF

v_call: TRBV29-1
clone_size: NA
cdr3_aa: CSVDEGGIQETQYF

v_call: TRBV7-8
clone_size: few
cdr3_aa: CASSRDRGLRTEAFF

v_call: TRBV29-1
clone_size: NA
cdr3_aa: CSVATGGGTEAFF

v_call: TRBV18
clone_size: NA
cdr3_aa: CASSPRLVENEKLFF

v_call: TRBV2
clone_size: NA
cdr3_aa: CASARGSGISYEQYF